This section outlines one T cell receptor (beta chain) sequence together with its context. With 5 bases clipped from V and 3 bases from J, the junction kept 11 bases outside the gene matches. The CDR3 is 16 amino acids. Germline assignment: CDR1 MDHEN and CDR2 SYDVKM. The data were obtained in a study of tumor-infiltrating lymphocytes in oesophageal squamous cell carcinoma. TCRdb itself ran the PCR reads through MiXCR, one entry per CDR3 protein. The data show 15,000 to 20,000 distinct CDR3 sequences, around 40% seen once. Sequencing input: normal esophageal tissue next to the tumor. The chain employs TRBV28 and TRBJ2-7; 9 bases map to TRBD1. This clonotype originated in a female donor with esophageal squamous cell carcinoma. This chain's CDR3 is CASSPYAGTGSYEQYF. CDR3 DNA sequence: TGTGCCAGCAGTCCCTATGCCGGGACAGGGAGCTACGAGCAGTACTTC.